This T cell receptor beta chain derives from a study of blood T cell repertoires in COVID-19. Study as a whole: The United States, Italy and Spain were the sources of the acute and convalescent COVID-19 samples. PBMCs, B-cell-depleted T cells, or T cells were the source of the cDNA or gDNA that made up the material.

This clone was found a few times. Under the authors' procedure: Estimation of nucleated cell counts relied on the amplification of reference gene primers. TCRdb's copy holds only in-frame clones and misses some; the assay was immunoSEQ multiplex PCR. The V and J calls and clone size come from that table; D and trimming were worked out from the DNA. This sample has 150,000 to 200,000 clones, with roughly 85% found just once. This CDR3 comprises 15 residues. CDR1 and CDR2 (germline): SGHRS, YFSETQ. V gave up 0 bases and J gave up 10 bases, with 17 bases separating them. This TCR was sampled from a man aged 60-69 years with acute or convalescent COVID-19. V gene TRBV5-1 combines with J gene TRBJ2-1, with a tentative D call TRBD2 (6 bases). The sequencing sample was made of peripheral blood. CDR3 region: CASSLGLQSAGEQFF. DNA for the CDR3: TGCGCCAGCAGCTTGGGCCTCCAATCGGCGGGAGAGCAGTTCTTC.